Described below is a single TCR beta chain sequence and its context. Antigen unknown. V was pared by 6 bases and J by 8 bases, with 10 bases of the junction left unmatched. Germline lookup yields CDR1 SNHLY and CDR2 FYNNEI. This CDR3 region has 15 residues. The data are from a study of CD8 T cells in ankylosing spondylitis. Regarding the study as a whole: Apparently characteristic of ankylosing spondylitis blood was a TCR beta motif (about 8 highly homologous variants). In ankylosing spondylitis patients, matched synovial fluid reportedly showed significant enrichment of disease-linked clones.

TCR beta libraries were made by quantitative 5'-RACE with molecular barcodes. TCRdb independently ran MiXCR on the 5' RACE reads; one entry per CDR3 protein. The repertoire includes roughly 670,000 distinct CDR3 sequences, roughly 19% of them detected once, and approximately 18% sits in the top ten. This clonotype was obtained from a male donor with ankylosing spondylitis. The sample consisted of blood, either unsorted or a sorted T cell fraction (not recorded which). The chain is built from TRBV2 and TRBJ2-1; 10 nucleotides align to TRBD1. CDR3 coding DNA: TGTGCCAGCAGACCCCGGGACAGGGGCAGGGATGAGCAGTTCTTC. The encoded protein is CASRPRDRGRDEQFF.